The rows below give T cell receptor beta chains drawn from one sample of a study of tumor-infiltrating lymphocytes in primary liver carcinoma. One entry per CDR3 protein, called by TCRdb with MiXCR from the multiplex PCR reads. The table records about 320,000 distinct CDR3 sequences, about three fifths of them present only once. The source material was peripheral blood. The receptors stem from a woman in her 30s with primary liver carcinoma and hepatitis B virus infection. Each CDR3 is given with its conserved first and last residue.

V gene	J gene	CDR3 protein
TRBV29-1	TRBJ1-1	CSVEGNWSEAFF
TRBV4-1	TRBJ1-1	CASSQNLVGGTEAFF
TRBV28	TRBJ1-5	CASSFEGRNNQPQHF
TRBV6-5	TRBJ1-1	CASSPLTRNTEAFF
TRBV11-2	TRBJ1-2	CASNLEQNLIYGYTF
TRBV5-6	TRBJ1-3	CASSFTVGGNTIYF
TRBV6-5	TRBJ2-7	CASSSRTVPEQYF
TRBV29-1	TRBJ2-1	CSVVTGQSYNEQFF
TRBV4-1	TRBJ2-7	CASGRGYGEQYF
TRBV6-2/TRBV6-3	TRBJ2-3	CASRSWDRGRSPDTQYF
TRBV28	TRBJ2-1	CASSHQEHNEQFF
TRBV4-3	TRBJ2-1	CVSSQERSSEQFF
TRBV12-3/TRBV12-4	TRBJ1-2	CASSTQTDRNYGCTF
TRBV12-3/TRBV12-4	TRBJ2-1	CDNSFRYNEQFF
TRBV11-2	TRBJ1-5	CSSSTNGFVSNQPQHF
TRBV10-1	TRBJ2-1	CVSSDRNEQFF
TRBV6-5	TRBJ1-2	CASSYTVGGNYGYTF
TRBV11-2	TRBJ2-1	CASSFYSYNEQFF
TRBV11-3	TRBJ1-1	CTSSSRLGAMNTEAFF
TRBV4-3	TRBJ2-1	CASSQDLAGVFSEQFF
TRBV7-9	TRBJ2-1	CASSLSGSYGNEQFF
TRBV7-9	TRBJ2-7	CASSLGGPLSYEQYF
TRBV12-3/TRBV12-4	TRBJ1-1	CASSRGPSRGEAFF
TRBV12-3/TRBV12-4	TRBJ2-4	CVSTLGGARGIQYF
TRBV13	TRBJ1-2	CASSQRQGAHGYTF
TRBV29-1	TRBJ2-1	CSVEEGKGYNEQFF
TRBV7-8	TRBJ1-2	CASSLDGGPGGYTF
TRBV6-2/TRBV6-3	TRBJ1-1	CASSYYTEAFF
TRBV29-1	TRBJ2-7	CSVVGIYEQYF
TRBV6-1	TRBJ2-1	CVSSVKSGGYNEQFF
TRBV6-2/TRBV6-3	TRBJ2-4	CASSTSSGRLAKNIQYF
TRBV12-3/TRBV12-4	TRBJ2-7	CISTRNSGSEQYF
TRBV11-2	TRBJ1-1	CASSSSGNIRNTEALF
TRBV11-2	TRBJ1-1	CASSLVGAAFF
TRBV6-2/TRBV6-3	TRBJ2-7	CASSSPLAGGAYEQYF
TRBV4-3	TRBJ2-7	CASSQDYILSYEQYF
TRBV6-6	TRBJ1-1	CASIGRSPEAFF
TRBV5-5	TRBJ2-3	CASSLDMFDSASTDTQYF
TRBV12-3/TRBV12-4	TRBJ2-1	CASRGLNSYNEQFF
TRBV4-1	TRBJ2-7	CASSQVPPADSYEQYF
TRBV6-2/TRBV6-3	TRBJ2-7	CASCSGRAYEQYF
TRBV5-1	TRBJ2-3	CASSLALLGGVTDTQYF
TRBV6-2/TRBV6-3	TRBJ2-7	CASSPGGVAQYF
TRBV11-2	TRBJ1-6	CASNSQGGDSPLHF
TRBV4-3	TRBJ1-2	CASSQNRDGSGYTF
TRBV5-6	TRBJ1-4	CASSLGRVTVSEKLFF
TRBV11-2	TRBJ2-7	CASSPPSGTSEQYF
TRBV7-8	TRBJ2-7	CASSLWGSRGEQYF
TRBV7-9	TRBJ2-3	CASSLALSRRATDTQYF
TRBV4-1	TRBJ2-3	CASSFMGGKDTQYF
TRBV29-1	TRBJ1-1	CSAGTWNTEAFF
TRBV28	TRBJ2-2	CASSSGQGETGELFF
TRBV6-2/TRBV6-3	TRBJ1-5	CASSIQANVRPQHF
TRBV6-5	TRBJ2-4	CASSSGTPGRKNIQYF
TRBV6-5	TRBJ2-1	CATRTSDISNNVQFF
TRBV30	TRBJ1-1	CAWTPGGVEAFF
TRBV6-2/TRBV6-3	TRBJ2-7	CASIQDRVLYEQYF
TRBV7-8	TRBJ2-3	CASSLPGGGLGDTQYF
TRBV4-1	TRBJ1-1	CASSPRRGTEAFF
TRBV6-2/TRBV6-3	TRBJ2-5	CASSFGGFGTQYF